This T cell receptor (beta chain) is drawn from a study of blood T cell repertoires in COVID-19. Study as a whole: T cells, B-cell-depleted T cells, or PBMCs supplied cDNA or gDNA.

The CDR3 contains 12 residues. V was shortened by 3 bases and J by 8 bases, with 11 bases between the two germline ends. Germline V CDR1 and CDR2: SGHTS, YDEGEE. How the authors handled the data: Amplified reference gene primers provided the basis for estimating nucleated cell counts. Assay: immunoSEQ multiplex PCR; the TCRdb copy retains only in-frame clones and omits some. The D gene and trimming were derived from the DNA, and the V and J assignments and clone size from that table. Of tens of thousands of clones listed, approximately 86% are singletons. The V call is TRBV5-8, the J call TRBJ1-2; no reliable D call. The specimen sequenced was peripheral blood. The receptor was isolated from a man aged 40-50 years with acute or convalescent COVID-19. In DNA, the CDR3 is TGTGCCAGCAGCTCAAGACGGGAAGGCTACACCTTC. It codes for CASSSRREGYTF.